This TCR beta chain was identified during a study of shared clonotypes between healthy human individuals. This clone was seen more than once but under ten times. Researchers divided each subset's genomic DNA evenly across several immunoSEQ plates. PCR replicates performed on unsorted PBMC used approximately 0.3 ug DNA, approximately 33,000 T cell genomes. Only in-frame clones appear in the TCRdb table, and some are missing; sequencing was by immunoSEQ multiplex PCR. This sample has roughly 500,000 clones, with approximately 80% found just once. Material: PBMCs. The sequence was collected from a woman in her 40s in good health. Some clones in this sample may be carry-over from other donors' samples.

Written as DNA, the CDR3 is TGTGCCAGCAGCCCCGGAGGGCTGTACAATGAGCAGTTCTTC. Translating gives CASSPGGLYNEQFF. V gene TRBV11-3 combines with J gene TRBJ2-1; D possibly corresponds to TRBD2 (6 bases). With 5 bases removed from V and 4 bases from J, the gap between germline ends came to 12 bases. This CDR3 has 14 amino acids. Germline CDR1 reads SGHNT; CDR2 reads YENEEA.